This T cell receptor (beta chain) was identified in a study of PD-L1 blockade in urothelial cancer (dated by TCRdb to the late 2010s). Regarding the study in general: Therapy was started in the mid-2010s for all patients, and atezolizumab 1,200 mg was administered intravenously every 3 weeks. About 90% of the roughly 29 patients were identified as males with urothelial cancer of bladder origin, and a prior smoking history was reported by 18 of 29 patients. An ECOG performance status of 0 or 1 was recorded for the patients, and 0 to 3 prior chemotherapy regimens had been received by the patients. Blood samples were analyzed at two time points: 3 weeks after treatment start (second dose) and 6 weeks after treatment start. A median of roughly 140,000 T cells and some 82,000 unique TCRs was obtained from blood samples, and a median clonality of roughly 0.082 was observed. An exploratory multi-omic analysis was conducted of the somatic, immune and clinical correlates of response to PD-L1 blockade with atezolizumab in urothelial cancer. Pretreatment tumor samples and matched peripheral blood, collected serially before and after atezolizumab treatment, underwent TCR sequencing. Durable clinical benefit meant progression-free survival longer than 6 months, and TCR features were also tested against progression-free and overall survival. In the same patients, pretreatment tumors underwent whole exome sequencing and RNA sequencing in addition to TCR sequencing. Nine patients achieved durable clinical benefit and approximately 20 did not. Pretreatment blood TCR-seq was available for twenty-nine patients, at least one posttreatment blood collection was obtained for roughly 25 patients, and tumor TCR-seq was available for roughly 25 patients.

The time point label on this specimen signifies: pretreatment peripheral blood. A total of 25 to 35 patients with locally advanced or metastatic urothelial carcinoma, treated at Memorial Sloan Kettering on a trial protocol, made up the cohort. Peripheral blood mononuclear cells were collected pretreatment and during treatment, at between 1 and 8 total time points per patient. The Qiagen DNeasy Blood extraction kit was used to purify genomic DNA from total PBMCs and tumor samples. PBMCs were collected pretreatment and during treatment, and were isolated and stored as previously described. To estimate absolute template abundance from read counts, synthetic TCR analog templates were spiked into each PCR. The immunoSEQ assay was used to amplify TCRbeta CDR3 regions from genomic DNA with bias-controlled V and J gene primers. Sequencing of rearranged TCRbeta segments was performed at approximately 20X coverage. Per the original workflow: Sequencing errors were corrected by clustering, and CDR3s were annotated against IMGT so that V, D and J genes could be assigned. Out-of-frame and stop-codon sequences were excluded, and only productive TCRbeta rearrangements were used in downstream analyses. To compute clonality, Shannon entropy was normalized by the log of the number of unique productive sequences and then subtracted from one. Fisher's exact test with Benjamini-Hochberg correction, using a cutoff of adjusted p below 0.01, was how clones that differed between time points or between blood and tumor were identified. In its TCRdb copy, this immuneACCESS table keeps in-frame sequences only and misses some clones. Where compared with another copy, unresolved V genes explain less than half of these, and the others have no known cause. V, J and clone size are those of that table, while D and trimming were read from the DNA. Across this sample there are approximately 39,000 clones, with about 85% seen only once. The ten biggest clones cover roughly 15% of the sample.

What the work shows at the level of the full study, not this receptor alone: Improved progression-free and overall survival was found to be associated with pretreatment peripheral blood TCR clonality below the median. Because the sample size was small (n ≈ 28) and many of the analyses were exploratory, the results are meant to be hypothesis-generating. Greater expansion of tumor-associated TCR clones in peripheral blood 3 weeks after the start of treatment was observed in patients with durable benefit (n of about 20, p = 0.022).

From cysteine to phenylalanine, the CDR3 is 17 amino acids long. CDR3 DNA is the only sequence kept; it has 51 bases, read in frame from the first base. Remarks on this clone: It has no known antigen specificity. No much larger clone exists at a distance of one base, and base qualities are not known.

The sequence joins TRBV21-1 to TRBJ2-1; the table's D call, TRBD2, was not checked against the DNA. TRBV21-1 has pseudogene status. This material consisted of PBMCs, taken around atezolizumab (anti-PD-L1) treatment. The receptor was isolated from a man at least 80 years old with urothelial cancer. The nucleotide sequence reads TGTGCCAGCAGCAAAGCGCTGGGACTAGGAGATACGGAAGAGCAGTTCTTC. Its translation is CASSKALGLGDTEEQFF.